This passage covers 25 T cell receptor beta chains from one sample sequenced in a study of T cell responses to AZD1222 COVID-19 vaccine. Sequenced by immunoSEQ multiplex PCR; TCRdb stores in-frame clones only, minus some. The sample consists of over 120,000 clones, 93% of them appearing once. Sequenced here: peripheral blood, sampled after recovery from COVID-19. These receptors originate from an adult who had recovered from COVID-19.

The J gene is TRBJ2-1, the V gene TRBV9; 13 nucleotides match TRBD2. The CDR3 runs to 15 residues. The V segment lost 3 bases and the J segment 6 bases; nucleotides outside the gene matches: 3. CDR1 is SGDLS and CDR2 is YYNGEE in the germline V gene. This CDR3 is CASSGLAGGINEQFF. CDR3 bases: TGTGCCAGCAGCGGACTAGCGGGAGGAATCAATGAGCAGTTCTTC.

The chain joins TRBV15 to TRBJ1-1; D is ambiguous. With 0 bases removed from V and 1 base from J, the gap between germline ends came to 9 bases. CDR3 size: 15 residues. The germline gives CDR1 LNHNV, CDR2 YYDKDF (reference sequence). In nucleotides, the CDR3 is TGTGCCACCAGCAGAGATCGGGCGGCGAACACTGAAGCTTTCTTT. Translation: CATSRDRAANTEAFF.

The V and J genes are TRBV27 and TRBJ2-1, with a tentative D call TRBD1 (5 bases). The V end lost 6 bases, the J end lost 4 bases, and 13 bases lay between the germline ends. The length of the CDR3 is 14 residues. Germline-derived CDR1 and CDR2 are MNHEY and SMNVEV (reference sequence). The CDR3 nucleotides are TGTGCCAGCAGGCAACTTCAGGGTTACAATGAGCAGTTCTTC. Protein product: CASRQLQGYNEQFF.

This clone was counted a single time. The V gene is TRBV10-3, the J gene TRBJ1-2; 9 positions agree with TRBD1. The CDR3 has 13 amino acids. V was clipped by 7 bases and J by 5 bases; unmatched bases: 5. Germline V CDR1 and CDR2: ENHRY, SYGVKD. CDR3 region: CAINTGTGYGYTF. CDR3 sequence (DNA): TGTGCCATCAATACCGGGACAGGGTATGGCTACACCTTC.

The rearrangement uses TRBV28 and TRBJ1-4, with D unresolved. Trimming took off 2 bases at V and 4 bases at J, with 2 bases between the two ends. The CDR3 runs to 12 residues. Germline V gene sequence: CDR1 MDHEN, CDR2 SYDVKM. CDR3 in amino acids: CASSLINEKLFF. In DNA, the CDR3 is TGTGCCAGCAGTTTAATTAATGAAAAACTGTTTTTT.

The chain links TRBV15 to TRBJ2-2, with 8 bases lining up with TRBD1. This CDR3 is 15 amino acids long. V was pared by 6 bases and J by 3 bases, with 6 bases of the junction left unmatched. Germline assignment: CDR1 LNHNV and CDR2 YYDKDF (reference sequence). The CDR3 region has the DNA TGTGCCACCAGTGCGGACAGGGCCGACACCGGGGAGCTGTTTTTT. Encoded protein: CATSADRADTGELFF.

J is TRBJ2-1 and V is TRBV29-1; 15 bases fit TRBD2. This CDR3 comprises 17 residues. J gave up 1 base and V 1 base, and 2 bases lay outside the gene matches. Germline CDR1 and CDR2: SQVTM and ANQGSEA. CDR3 DNA sequence: TGCAGCGTTGAAGGGACTAGCGGGAGGGAATCCTACAATGAGCAGTTCTTC. This sequence encodes CSVEGTSGRESYNEQFF.

CDR3 amino acids: CASRGSGADTIYF. CDR3 sequence (DNA): TGCGCCAGCAGGGGGAGCGGAGCGGACACCATATATTTT. The chain recombines TRBV4-1 with TRBJ1-3; D unclear. V was cut by 6 bases and J by 8 bases, with 14 bases left in between. CDR3 length equals 13 residues. Germline V gene sequence: CDR1 MGHRA, CDR2 YSYEKL.

This chain connects TRBV5-1 to TRBJ2-7, with D perhaps TRBD1 (7 bases). The CDR3 extends over 13 amino acids. In germline, CDR1 is SGHRS, CDR2 YFSETQ. Trimming shortened V by 2 bases and J by 4 bases, and 10 bases separated the two germline ends. In nucleotides, the CDR3 is TGCGCCAGCAGCTTCCAGGGGGGATACGAGCAGTACTTC. Residues: CASSFQGGYEQYF.

The chain recombines TRBV7-2 with TRBJ2-2; weak D call: TRBD2 (6 bases). The CDR3 runs to 15 residues. V was clipped by 6 bases and J by 3 bases, with 14 bases between them. CDR1 is SGHTA, CDR2 FQGNSA, per germline. Here the CDR3 DNA reads TGTGCCAGCAGTTCGACTAGAGGCTACACCGGGGAGCTGTTTTTT. Its protein is CASSSTRGYTGELFF. Drawing the rest from reference TRBV7-2 and TRBJ2-2, the complete variable domain is GAGVSQSPSNKVTEKGKDVELRCDPISGHTALYWYRQSLGQGLEFLIYFQGNSAPDKSGLPSDRFSAERTGGSVSTLTIQRTQQEDSAVYLCASSSTRGYTGELFFGEGSRLTVL.

The genes are TRBV27 and TRBJ1-2, with 11 bases lining up with TRBD1. The CDR3 has 14 amino acids. Germline CDR1 and CDR2: MNHEY and SMNVEV (reference sequence). After removal of 6 bases from V and 4 bases from J, the junction contained 4 bases not matched to a gene. This chain's CDR3 is CASSWTGGFYGYTF. Written as DNA, the CDR3 is TGTGCCAGCAGCTGGACAGGGGGCTTCTATGGCTACACCTTC.

V gene TRBV28 combines with J gene TRBJ2-7, with D uncertain. The germline V gene has CDR1 MDHEN and CDR2 SYDVKM. The germline V and J ends were trimmed by 5 bases and 2 bases, with 16 bases remaining between them. The CDR3 contains 15 residues. CDR3 nucleotide sequence: TGTGCCAGCAGTGGGTCAATCGAACTCCCCTACGAGCAGTACTTC. Translating gives CASSGSIELPYEQYF.

The V gene is TRBV18, the J gene TRBJ2-5, with D hard to call. Trimming removed 2 bases at V and 5 bases at J, with 3 bases between. Germline values: CDR1 KGHSH, CDR2 LQKENI. The CDR3 loop spans 11 amino acids. The CDR3 loop is CASSPGETQYF. The CDR3 nucleotides are TGTGCCAGCTCACCAGGGGAGACCCAGTACTTC.

In DNA form, the CDR3 reads TGTGCCAGCAGTGAAGCGAGATATAACAGGCGCAATCAGCCCCAGCATTTT. Translation gives CASSEARYNRRNQPQHF. The V and J genes are TRBV6-1 and TRBJ1-5, with a weak D call TRBD1 (5 bases). The CDR3 length is 17 residues. Germline lookup yields CDR1 MNHNS and CDR2 SASEGT. Trimming took off 0 bases at V and 2 bases at J, with 14 bases between the two ends.

The J gene is TRBJ1-5, the V gene TRBV27, with 11 bases matching TRBD1. V was pared by 5 bases and J by 2 bases, with 8 bases of the junction left unmatched. This CDR3 is 17 amino acids long. Germline V lookup: CDR1 MNHEY, CDR2 SMNVEV (reference sequence). In nucleotides, the CDR3 is TGTGCCAGCAGTCCTCGGACAGGGGGCATCGGCAATCAGCCCCAGCATTTT. Residues: CASSPRTGGIGNQPQHF.

The chain couples TRBV18 to TRBJ2-1, with TRBD2 as a possible D gene (6 bases). The germline V and J ends were trimmed by 5 bases and 4 bases, with 9 bases remaining between them. CDR1 and CDR2 from the germline V gene are KGHSH and LQKENI. The CDR3 has 13 residues. This CDR3 reads CASSSGGYNEQFF. CDR3 nucleotides: TGTGCCAGCTCATCCGGAGGGTACAATGAGCAGTTCTTC.

This CDR3 reads CSVGARANTEAFF. For the CDR3, the DNA is TGCAGCGTTGGCGCCAGAGCGAACACTGAAGCTTTCTTT. The V call is TRBV29-1, the J call TRBJ1-1, with D unresolved. The CDR3 length is 13 residues. Trimming stripped 4 bases from V and 1 base from J, with 10 bases between. Germline V gives CDR1 SQVTM, CDR2 ANQGSEA.

This clone has just a few counts. V gene TRBV19 combines with J gene TRBJ2-7; TRBD2 matches 8 bases. Losses at the gene ends were 6 bases for V and 7 bases for J; bases not matched to a gene: 11. The CDR3 is made up of 14 amino acids. In germline, CDR1 is LNHDA, CDR2 SQIVND (reference sequence). For the CDR3, the DNA is TGTGCCAGTAGGGCGAGCGGGGGTACGGAAGAGCAGTACTTC. Amino acid sequence: CASRASGGTEEQYF.

The chain joins TRBV6-5 to TRBJ2-7; tentative D call: TRBD2 (6 bases). CDR3 size: 13 residues. V lost 8 bases, J lost 2 bases, and 13 bases lay in between. Germline V gene lookup returns CDR1 MNHEY and CDR2 SVGAGI. The CDR3 nucleotides are TGTGCCAGCTCAGCTAGCGAGCCCTACGAGCAGTACTTC. Residues: CASSASEPYEQYF.

The chain recombines TRBV4-1 with TRBJ1-3; D is uncertain. This CDR3 has 15 residues. Trimming removed 4 bases from V and 3 bases from J, with 13 bases in between. Looked up from germline, CDR1 is MGHRA and CDR2 is YSYEKL. CDR3 in DNA: TGCGCCAGCAGCCGGATAAGCGGCTTTGGAAACACCATATATTTT. Its protein is CASSRISGFGNTIYF.

The genes are TRBV11-2 and TRBJ2-7, with TRBD2 matching over 8 bases. Germline V gene lookup returns CDR1 SGHAT and CDR2 FQNNGV. The CDR3 consists of 15 residues. The trim removed 3 bases at V and 2 bases at J, leaving 6 bases unmatched. CDR3 nucleotides: TGTGCCAGCAGCTTTAACCTAGCGGGCCCCTACGAGCAGTACTTC. Translated: CASSFNLAGPYEQYF.

The gene calls are TRBV28 and TRBJ2-3; D ambiguous. This CDR3 has 11 residues. CDR1 is MDHEN and CDR2 is SYDVKM in the germline V gene. V lost 6 bases, J lost 6 bases, and 7 bases lay in between. CDR3 in amino acids: CASSRPDTQYF. The CDR3 DNA follows: TGTGCCAGCAGCCGCCCCGATACGCAGTATTTT.

The count of this clone is one. The chain links TRBV7-6 to TRBJ2-3; TRBD2 matches 9 bases. CDR1 is SGHVS, CDR2 FNYEAQ, per germline. The CDR3 has 15 amino acids. V lost 1 base, J lost 1 base, and 0 bases stayed unmatched. CDR3 in amino acids: CASSLGTSGTDTQYF. CDR3 sequence (DNA): TGTGCCAGCAGCTTAGGGACTAGCGGCACAGATACGCAGTATTTT.

The chain has TRBV5-4 and TRBJ1-6; possible D gene TRBD1, 6 bases. Trimming cost V 9 bases and J 5 bases, with 18 bases left between them. The germline V gene encodes CDR1 SGHNT and CDR2 YYREEE (reference sequence). CDR3 length: 15 amino acids. The CDR3 nucleotides are TGTGCCACCAGGCCGACGGACAGCAATAATTCACCCCTCCACTTT. Residues: CATRPTDSNNSPLHF.

V gene TRBV25-1 combines with J gene TRBJ2-1; TRBD2 agrees at 7 bases. Germline-derived CDR1 and CDR2 are MGHDK and SYGVNS. V gave up 4 bases and J gave up 1 base; unmatched junction bases: 4. The CDR3 sequence is 15 residues long. As DNA, the CDR3 is TGTGCCAGCAGTGGGGGGGGGACTTCCTACAATGAGCAGTTCTTC. This codes for CASSGGGTSYNEQFF. The variable domain in full, completed from reference TRBV25-1 and TRBJ2-1, reads EADIYQTPRYLVIGTGKKITLECSQTMGHDKMYWYQQDPGMELHLIHYSYGVNSTEKGDLSSESTVSRIRTEHFPLTLESARPSHTSQYLCASSGGGTSYNEQFFGPGTRLTVL.